This TCR beta chain was sequenced during a study of breast tumors, draining lymph nodes, adjacent tissues. Whole-study results and caveats: The lymph node origin of tumor T cells was framed as consistent with a hypothesis, not demonstrated. Findings are consistent with lymph node origin and intratumoral expansion of most tumor T cells.

Via MiXCR, TCRdb re-called the multiplex PCR reads, giving one row per CDR3 protein. The sample has 150,000 to 200,000 distinct CDR3 sequences; 33% are singletons. With V trimmed by 4 bases and J by 4 bases, 4 bases remained unmatched. CDR3 length equals 15 residues. Per the germline V gene, CDR1 is SGDLS and CDR2 is YYNGEE. Breast cancer patients provided tissue from their axillary draining lymph nodes. This clonotype has at least ten counts. What it recognizes is unknown. The V and J genes are TRBV9 and TRBJ2-1, with 11 bases matching TRBD2. The sequence was obtained from a female donor with breast cancer. Some clones in this sample may be carry-over from other donors' samples. Input material: axillary lymph node tissue. The CDR3 region is CASSPTSGKYNEQFF. The CDR3 nucleotides read TGTGCCAGCAGCCCGACTAGCGGGAAGTACAATGAGCAGTTCTTC.